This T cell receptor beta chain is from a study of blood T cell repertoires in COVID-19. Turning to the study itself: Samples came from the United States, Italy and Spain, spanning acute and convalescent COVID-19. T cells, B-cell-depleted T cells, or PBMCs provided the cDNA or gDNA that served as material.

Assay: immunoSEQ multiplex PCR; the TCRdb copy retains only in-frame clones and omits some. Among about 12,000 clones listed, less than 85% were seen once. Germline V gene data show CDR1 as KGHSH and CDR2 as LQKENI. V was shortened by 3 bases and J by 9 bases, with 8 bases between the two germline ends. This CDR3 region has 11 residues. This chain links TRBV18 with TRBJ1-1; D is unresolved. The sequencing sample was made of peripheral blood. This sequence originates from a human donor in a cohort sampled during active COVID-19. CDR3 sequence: CASSPTGKAFF. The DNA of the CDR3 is TGTGCCAGCTCACCGACGGGAAAAGCTTTCTTT.